A selection of T cell receptor beta chains follows, all from one sample in a study of CD8+ T cells in alopecia areata. The table came from immunoSEQ multiplex PCR; TCRdb's copy has only in-frame clones and leaves some out. The sample lists about 140,000 clones, roughly 60% occurring once. Material for sequencing was CD4+ T cells sorted from blood. These receptors were collected from a human donor in good health. The CDR3 runs from the conserved cysteine through the conserved F or W. The D gene is left open where the match is weak. Only some rows state a clone size, as once, few, many or a class for expanded clones.

len: 14
abundance: NA
v_gene: TRBV7-2
d_gene: TRBD2
j_gene: TRBJ2-3
CDR3aa: CASTSGRSTDTQYF
CDR3nt: TGTGCCAGCACCAGCGGGAGGAGCACAGATACGCAGTATTTT

len: 14
abundance: NA
v_gene: TRBV29-1
d_gene: TRBD1
j_gene: TRBJ2-2
CDR3aa: CSGPDRDFSGELFF
CDR3nt: TGCAGCGGCCCGGACAGGGACTTCTCCGGGGAGCTGTTTTTT

len: 10
abundance: NA
v_gene: TRBV20-1
d_gene: NA
j_gene: TRBJ2-5
CDR3aa: CSARGETQYF
CDR3nt: TGCAGTGCCCGTGGAGAGACCCAGTACTTC

len: 14
abundance: NA
v_gene: TRBV11-2
d_gene: TRBD1
j_gene: TRBJ2-5
CDR3aa: CASRQTGGGETQYF
CDR3nt: TGTGCCAGCAGGCAGACAGGGGGAGGGGAGACCCAGTACTTC

len: 11
abundance: NA
v_gene: TRBV2
d_gene: NA
j_gene: TRBJ2-7
CDR3aa: CASGYTAEQYF
CDR3nt: TGTGCCAGCGGCTACACTGCCGAGCAGTACTTC

len: 14
abundance: NA
v_gene: TRBV9
d_gene: TRBD1
j_gene: TRBJ2-5
CDR3aa: CASSGQGVGETQYF
CDR3nt: TGTGCCAGCAGCGGACAGGGGGTAGGAGAGACCCAGTACTTC

len: 12
abundance: once
v_gene: TRBV11-2
d_gene: NA
j_gene: TRBJ1-1
CDR3aa: CASSLANTEAFF
CDR3nt: TGTGCCAGCAGCTTGGCCAACACTGAAGCTTTCTTT

len: 11
abundance: few
v_gene: TRBV20-1
d_gene: NA
j_gene: TRBJ2-3
CDR3aa: CSASVGDVGYF
CDR3nt: TGCAGTGCTAGTGTGGGGGACGTTGGGTATTTT

len: 16
abundance: NA
v_gene: TRBV2
d_gene: NA
j_gene: TRBJ1-4
CDR3aa: CASSEYGIATNEKLFF
CDR3nt: TGTGCCAGCAGTGAGTACGGAATTGCAACTAATGAAAAACTGTTTTTT

len: 14
abundance: NA
v_gene: TRBV6-1
d_gene: TRBD1
j_gene: TRBJ1-1
CDR3aa: CASSAQGEGTEAFF
CDR3nt: TGTGCCAGCAGTGCCCAGGGGGAAGGCACTGAAGCTTTCTTT

len: 12
abundance: NA
v_gene: TRBV7-8
d_gene: NA
j_gene: TRBJ2-7
CDR3aa: CASSQDSYEQYF
CDR3nt: TGTGCCAGCAGCCAAGACTCCTACGAGCAGTACTTC

len: 14
abundance: NA
v_gene: TRBV10-3
d_gene: NA
j_gene: TRBJ2-5
CDR3aa: CAISEHGRPETQYF
CDR3nt: TGTGCCATCAGTGAGCACGGACGCCCAGAGACCCAGTACTTC

len: 16
abundance: NA
v_gene: TRBV29-1
d_gene: TRBD2
j_gene: TRBJ2-5
CDR3aa: CSVEDALAGRRETQYF
CDR3nt: TGCAGCGTTGAAGATGCCCTAGCGGGTAGGAGAGAGACCCAGTACTTC